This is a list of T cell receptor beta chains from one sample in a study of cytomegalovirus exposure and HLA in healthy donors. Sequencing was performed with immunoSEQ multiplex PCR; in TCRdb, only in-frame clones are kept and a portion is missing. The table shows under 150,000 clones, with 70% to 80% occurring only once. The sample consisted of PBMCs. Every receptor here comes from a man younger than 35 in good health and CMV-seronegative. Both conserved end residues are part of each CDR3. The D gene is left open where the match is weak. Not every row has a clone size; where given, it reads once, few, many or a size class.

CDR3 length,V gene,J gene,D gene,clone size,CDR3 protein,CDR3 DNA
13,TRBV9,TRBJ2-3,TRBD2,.,CASSGEGRDTQYF,TGTGCCAGCAGCGGGGAGGGAAGAGATACGCAGTATTTT
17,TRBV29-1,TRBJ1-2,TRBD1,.,CSVEDPAFVDRGYGYTF,TGCAGCGTTGAAGATCCGGCCTTTGTTGACAGGGGCTATGGCTACACCTTC
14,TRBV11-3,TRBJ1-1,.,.,CASSLVLGGPGSFF,TGTGCCAGCAGCTTAGTCCTGGGGGGACCGGGGTCTTTCTTT
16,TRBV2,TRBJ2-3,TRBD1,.,CASSRQGMGSTDTQYF,TGTGCCAGCTCCCGACAGGGAATGGGTTCCACAGATACGCAGTATTTT
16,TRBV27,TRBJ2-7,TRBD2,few,CASSLRLAHISYEQYF,TGTGCCAGCAGTCTCCGACTAGCCCATATTTCCTACGAGCAGTACTTC
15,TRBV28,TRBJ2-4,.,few,CASSPTAMVKNIQYF,TGTGCCAGCAGTCCAACAGCAATGGTCAAAAACATTCAGTACTTC
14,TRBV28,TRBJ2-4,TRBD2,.,CATDGLAGGDIQYF,TGTGCCACCGATGGACTAGCTGGGGGGGACATTCAGTACTTC
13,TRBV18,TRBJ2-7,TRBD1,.,CASSRGTAYEQYF,TGTGCCAGCTCACGGGGGACAGCCTACGAGCAGTACTTC
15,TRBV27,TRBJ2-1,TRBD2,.,CASSLKAGGPYEQFF,TGTGCCAGCAGTTTAAAAGCGGGGGGGCCCTATGAGCAGTTCTTC
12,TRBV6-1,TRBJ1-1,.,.,CASSEWRDQAFF,TGTGCCAGCAGTGAATGGCGGGACCAAGCTTTCTTT
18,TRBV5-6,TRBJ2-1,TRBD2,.,CASSLTQGETSPDNEQFF,TGTGCCAGCAGCTTGACCCAGGGCGAGACTAGCCCTGACAATGAGCAGTTCTTC
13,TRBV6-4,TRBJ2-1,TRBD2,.,CASRERGGDEQFF,TGTGCCAGCAGAGAGCGGGGTGGGGATGAGCAGTTCTTC
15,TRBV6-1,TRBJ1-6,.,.,CASSERGQYNSPLHF,TGTGCCAGCAGTGAACGCGGACAGTATAATTCACCCCTCCACTTT
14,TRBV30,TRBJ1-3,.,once,CAWGGRGSGNTIYF,TGTGCCTGGGGGGGCCGGGGATCTGGAAACACCATATATTTT
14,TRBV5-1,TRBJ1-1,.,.,CASSSGGRNTEAFF,TGCGCCAGCAGCTCCGGAGGGCGGAACACTGAAGCTTTCTTT
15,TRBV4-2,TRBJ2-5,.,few,CASSQEEGAQETQYF,TGTGCCAGCAGCCAAGAGGAGGGGGCGCAAGAGACCCAGTACTTC
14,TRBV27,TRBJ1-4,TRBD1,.,CASSWTGEDEKLFF,TGTGCCAGCAGCTGGACAGGGGAAGATGAAAAACTGTTTTTT
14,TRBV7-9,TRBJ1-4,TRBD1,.,CASSLGTGDEKLFF,TGTGCCAGCAGCCTCGGGACAGGGGATGAAAAACTGTTTTTT
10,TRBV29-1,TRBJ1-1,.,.,CSVAGTEAFF,TGCAGCGTGGCAGGAACTGAAGCTTTCTTT
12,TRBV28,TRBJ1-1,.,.,CASSLQGTEAFF,TGTGCCAGCAGTTTACAGGGGACTGAAGCTTTCTTT
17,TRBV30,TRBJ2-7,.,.,CAWSVPLGDTLSYEQYF,TGTGCCTGGAGTGTACCCCTCGGGGACACCCTCTCCTACGAGCAGTACTTC
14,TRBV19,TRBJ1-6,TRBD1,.,CASSIWTGGTPLHF,TGTGCCAGTAGTATCTGGACAGGGGGAACACCCCTCCACTTT
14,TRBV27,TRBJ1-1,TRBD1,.,CASSLQGLATEAFF,TGTGCCAGCAGCCTACAGGGGCTGGCCACTGAAGCTTTCTTT
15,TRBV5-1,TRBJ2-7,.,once,CASSHDYSGGYEQYF,TGCGCCAGCAGCCACGACTATTCCGGGGGCTACGAGCAGTACTTC
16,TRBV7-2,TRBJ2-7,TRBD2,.,CASSFLTSSHLYEQYF,TGTGCCAGCAGCTTCCTGACTAGCTCTCACCTCTACGAGCAGTACTTC
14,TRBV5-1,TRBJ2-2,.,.,CASSLLAGHRELFF,TGCGCCAGCAGCTTGTTGGCAGGTCACCGGGAGCTGTTTTTT
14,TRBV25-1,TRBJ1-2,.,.,CASSEVGDPGGYTF,TGTGCCAGCAGTGAGGTCGGAGACCCGGGAGGCTACACCTTC
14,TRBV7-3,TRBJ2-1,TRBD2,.,CASSLGTSGNEQFF,TGTGCCAGCAGCTTGGGGACTAGCGGGAATGAGCAGTTCTTC
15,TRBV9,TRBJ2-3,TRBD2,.,CASNTRGGSTDTQYF,TGTGCCAGCAACACGCGGGGGGGTAGCACAGATACGCAGTATTTT
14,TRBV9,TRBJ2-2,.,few,CASGSGPNTGELFF,TGTGCCAGCGGGTCAGGCCCGAACACCGGGGAGCTGTTTTTT
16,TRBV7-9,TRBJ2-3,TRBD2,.,CASSPWTSQASDTQYF,TGTGCCAGCAGCCCATGGACTAGCCAGGCATCAGATACGCAGTATTTT
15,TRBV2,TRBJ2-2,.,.,CASRPTPGNTGELFF,TGTGCCAGCAGGCCGACTCCTGGGAACACCGGGGAGCTGTTTTTT
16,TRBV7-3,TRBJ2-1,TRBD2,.,CASSLTTGLAGDEQFF,TGTGCCAGCAGCTTAACTACAGGACTAGCGGGAGATGAGCAGTTCTTC
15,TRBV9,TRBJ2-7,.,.,CASSVGRGTPYEQYF,TGTGCCAGCAGCGTGGGGCGGGGGACACCTTACGAGCAGTACTTC
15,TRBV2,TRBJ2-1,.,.,CASSVGRESFNEQFF,TGTGCCAGCAGTGTTGGCAGGGAATCTTTCAATGAGCAGTTCTTC
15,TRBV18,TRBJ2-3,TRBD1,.,CASSPRTGSTDTQYF,TGTGCCAGCTCACCTCGGACAGGAAGCACAGATACGCAGTATTTT
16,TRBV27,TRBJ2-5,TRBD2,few,CASSTTSGTVGETQYF,TGTGCCAGCAGTACGACTAGCGGGACTGTTGGGGAGACCCAGTACTTC
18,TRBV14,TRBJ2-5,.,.,CASSQDSLPYFKQETQYF,TGTGCCAGCAGCCAAGATAGTTTACCCTACTTCAAGCAAGAGACCCAGTACTTC
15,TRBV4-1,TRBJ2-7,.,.,CASSRTDLSGYEQYF,TGCGCCAGCAGCCGTACCGACCTGTCGGGGTACGAGCAGTACTTC
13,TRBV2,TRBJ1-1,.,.,CASTLQLGTEAFF,TGTGCCAGCACATTACAGCTCGGCACTGAAGCTTTCTTT
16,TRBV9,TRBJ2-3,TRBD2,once,CASSDLIAGGTDTQYF,TGTGCCAGCAGCGACCTGATTGCGGGAGGCACAGATACGCAGTATTTT
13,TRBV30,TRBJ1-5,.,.,CAWSVLPGQPQHF,TGTGCCTGGAGTGTACTCCCAGGACAGCCCCAGCATTTT
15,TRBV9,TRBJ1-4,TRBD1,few,CASSLRQGGNEKLFF,TGTGCCAGCAGCCTAAGACAGGGGGGGAATGAAAAACTGTTTTTT
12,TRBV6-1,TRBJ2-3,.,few,CASSPDWDTQYF,TGTGCCAGCAGCCCCGACTGGGATACGCAGTATTTT
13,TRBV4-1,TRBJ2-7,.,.,CASSQVWGHEQYF,TGCGCCAGCAGCCAAGTGTGGGGGCACGAGCAGTACTTC
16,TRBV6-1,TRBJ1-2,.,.,CASSEFRGGPGYGYTF,TGTGCCAGCAGTGAATTTCGTGGAGGACCGGGCTATGGCTACACCTTC
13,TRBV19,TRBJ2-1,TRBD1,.,CASSIKGASEQFF,TGTGCCAGTAGTATAAAGGGGGCGTCTGAGCAGTTCTTC
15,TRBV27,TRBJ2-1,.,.,CASSAGTASYNEQFF,TGTGCCAGCAGTGCGGGGACCGCCTCCTACAATGAGCAGTTCTTC
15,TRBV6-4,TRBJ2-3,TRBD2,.,CASSEFSGSTDTQYF,TGTGCCAGCAGTGAATTTAGCGGGTCCACAGATACGCAGTATTTT
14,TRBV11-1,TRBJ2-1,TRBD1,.,CASSLGQGWNEQFF,TGTGCCAGCAGCCTAGGACAGGGGTGGAATGAGCAGTTCTTC
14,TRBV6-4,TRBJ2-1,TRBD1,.,CASSLGQANNEQFF,TGTGCCAGCAGCCTAGGACAGGCGAACAATGAGCAGTTCTTC
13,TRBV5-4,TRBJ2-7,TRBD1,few,CASSSGTDYEQYF,TGTGCCAGCAGCTCAGGGACAGATTACGAGCAGTACTTC
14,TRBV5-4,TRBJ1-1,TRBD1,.,CASSVGQGGTEAFF,TGTGCCAGCAGCGTGGGACAGGGCGGCACTGAAGCTTTCTTT
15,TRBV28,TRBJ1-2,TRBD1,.,CASTAQGGTNYGYTF,TGTGCCAGCACTGCACAGGGGGGGACTAACTATGGCTACACCTTC
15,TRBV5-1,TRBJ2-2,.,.,CASSFGGADTGELFF,TGCGCCAGCAGCTTTGGGGGGGCCGACACCGGGGAGCTGTTTTTT
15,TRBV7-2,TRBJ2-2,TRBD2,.,CATQSGSRDTGELFF,TGTGCCACACAAAGCGGGAGTCGGGACACCGGGGAGCTGTTTTTT
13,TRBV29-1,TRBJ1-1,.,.,CSVSVQGYTEAFF,TGCAGCGTTTCGGTACAGGGATACACTGAAGCTTTCTTT
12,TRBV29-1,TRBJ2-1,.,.,CSATMGHNEQFF,TGCAGCGCTACTATGGGGCACAATGAGCAGTTCTTC
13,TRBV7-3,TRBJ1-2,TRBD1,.,CASSKGQGAGYTF,TGTGCCAGCAGCAAGGGACAGGGGGCGGGCTACACCTTC
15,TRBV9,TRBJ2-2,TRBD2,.,CASSVRGDSTGELFF,TGTGCCAGCAGCGTCCGGGGGGATAGCACCGGGGAGCTGTTTTTT